The count of the clone carrying this TCR beta chain is one. Its cognate antigen is unknown. The CDR3 has 13 amino acids. The germline V gene has CDR1 MNHEY and CDR2 SVGAGI. V was pared by 4 bases and J by 4 bases, with 11 bases between. This sample was included in a study of cytomegalovirus exposure and HLA in healthy donors. Study-wide results and limits: Later work showed greater clonal expansion in HLA-associated TCR beta chains than in equally common others. V- and J-gene trimming in TCR beta was tied to a missense DCLRE1C variant by an analysis performed later.

13 Jbeta primers and 60 Vbeta primers were used for the PCR. Profiling relied on immunoSEQ multiplex PCR, and the TCRdb table lists in-frame clones only, not all of them. The data contain 66,000 or so clones, about 90% of them singletons. The specimen sequenced was PBMCs. The chain links TRBV6-5 to TRBJ2-7, with D maybe TRBD1 (6 bases). This clonotype originated in a man aged 25-40 years in good health and CMV-seropositive. The CDR3 DNA is TGTGCCAGCAGTTTAGGACAGCGATACGAGCAGTACTTC. It yields the protein CASSLGQRYEQYF.